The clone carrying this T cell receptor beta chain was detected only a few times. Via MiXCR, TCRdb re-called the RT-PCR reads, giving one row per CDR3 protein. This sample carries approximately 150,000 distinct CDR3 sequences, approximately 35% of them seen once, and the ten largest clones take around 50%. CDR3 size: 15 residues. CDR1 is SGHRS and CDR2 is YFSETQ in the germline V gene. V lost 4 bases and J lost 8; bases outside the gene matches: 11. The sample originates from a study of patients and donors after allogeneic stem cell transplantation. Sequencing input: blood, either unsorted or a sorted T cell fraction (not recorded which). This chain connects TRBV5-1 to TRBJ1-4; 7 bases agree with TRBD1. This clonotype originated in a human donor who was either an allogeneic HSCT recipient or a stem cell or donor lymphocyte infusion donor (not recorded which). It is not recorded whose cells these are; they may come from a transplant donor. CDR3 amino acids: CASSTDRDTEEKLFF. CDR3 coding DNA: TGCGCCAGCAGCACCGACAGGGATACCGAGGAAAAACTGTTTTTT.